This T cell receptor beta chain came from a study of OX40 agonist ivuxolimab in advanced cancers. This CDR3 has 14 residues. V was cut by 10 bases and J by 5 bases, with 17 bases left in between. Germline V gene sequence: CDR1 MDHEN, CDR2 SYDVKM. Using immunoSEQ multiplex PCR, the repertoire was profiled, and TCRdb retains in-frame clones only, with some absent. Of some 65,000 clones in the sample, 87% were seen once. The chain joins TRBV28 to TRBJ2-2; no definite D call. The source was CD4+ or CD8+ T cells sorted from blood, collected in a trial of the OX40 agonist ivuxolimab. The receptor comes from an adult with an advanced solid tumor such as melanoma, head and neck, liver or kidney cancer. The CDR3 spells CAIPGHMGTGELFF. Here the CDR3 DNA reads TGTGCCATCCCAGGCCACATGGGGACCGGGGAGCTGTTTTTT.